The rows below give T cell receptor beta chains drawn from one sample of a study of CD8+ T cells in alopecia areata. The method was immunoSEQ multiplex PCR; TCRdb's version includes in-frame clones alone and lacks a portion of them. Among 270,000 or so clones listed, roughly 60% were seen once. The sequencing used CD4+ T cells sorted from blood, collected at week 24, from a patient treated with tofacitinib. The receptors derive from a human donor with alopecia areata. CDR3s include the opening cysteine and the closing phenylalanine or tryptophan. The D gene is left open where the match is weak. Expanded clones get a size class; other rows say once, few or many, or leave the size out.

D: NA
J: TRBJ1-1
V: TRBV5-4
size: NA
CDR3: CASSSLVRNTEAFF
DNA: TGTGCCAGCAGCTCCCTCGTAAGGAACACTGAAGCTTTCTTT

D: TRBD2
J: TRBJ2-5
V: TRBV14
size: few
CDR3: CASSQDPPWIAGYQETQYF
DNA: TGTGCCAGCAGCCAAGATCCGCCCTGGATAGCGGGGTACCAAGAGACCCAGTACTTC

D: TRBD1
J: TRBJ1-2
V: TRBV9
size: NA
CDR3: CASSEYRGYGYTF
DNA: TGTGCCAGCAGCGAATACAGGGGCTATGGCTACACCTTC

D: TRBD2
J: TRBJ2-1
V: TRBV4-1
size: once
CDR3: CASSPGLAAYNEQFF
DNA: TGCGCCAGCAGCCCGGGACTAGCGGCCTACAATGAGCAGTTCTTC

D: NA
J: TRBJ2-7
V: TRBV25-1
size: NA
CDR3: CASSRAYEQYF
DNA: TGTGCCAGCAGTAGGGCCTACGAGCAGTACTTC

D: TRBD2
J: TRBJ2-2
V: TRBV7-9
size: few
CDR3: CASSFTSGGYANTGELFF
DNA: TGTGCCAGCAGCTTCACTAGCGGGGGATACGCGAACACCGGGGAGCTGTTTTTT

D: NA
J: TRBJ2-1
V: TRBV4-3
size: NA
CDR3: CASSQGARDEQFF
DNA: TGCGCCAGCAGCCAAGGGGCTAGGGACGAGCAGTTCTTC

D: TRBD1
J: TRBJ1-6
V: TRBV27
size: NA
CDR3: CASRRGTGVSPLHF
DNA: TGTGCCAGCAGACGCGGGACAGGGGTGTCACCCCTCCACTTT

D: NA
J: TRBJ1-2
V: TRBV29-1
size: NA
CDR3: CSVGSVYDGYTF
DNA: TGCAGCGTTGGGAGCGTTTACGATGGCTACACCTTC

D: NA
J: TRBJ1-5
V: TRBV19
size: NA
CDR3: CASRGQGNNQPQHF
DNA: TGTGCCAGTAGAGGGCAGGGAAACAATCAGCCCCAGCATTTT

D: TRBD1
J: TRBJ1-4
V: TRBV4-1
size: few
CDR3: CASSQLARTGGVSGTWGEKLFF
DNA: TGCGCCAGCAGCCAACTAGCCCGAACAGGGGGCGTCTCCGGAACGTGGGGTGAAAAACTGTTTTTT

D: NA
J: TRBJ2-5
V: TRBV30
size: NA
CDR3: CAWSRQQQETQYF
DNA: TGTGCCTGGAGTCGGCAACAACAAGAGACCCAGTACTTC

D: NA
J: TRBJ1-5
V: TRBV19
size: NA
CDR3: CASSMRGGQPQHF
DNA: TGTGCCAGTAGTATGAGGGGTGGTCAGCCCCAGCATTTT

D: TRBD2
J: TRBJ2-3
V: TRBV5-1
size: NA
CDR3: CASSGAGRDTQYF
DNA: TGCGCCAGCAGCGGGGCCGGGAGGGATACGCAGTATTTT

D: NA
J: TRBJ1-4
V: TRBV29-1
size: NA
CDR3: CSVQQKDRTNEKLFF
DNA: TGCAGCGTTCAACAAAAAGACAGGACCAATGAAAAACTGTTTTTT

D: TRBD2
J: TRBJ2-1
V: TRBV7-2
size: NA
CDR3: CASSLQAGGREQFF
DNA: TGTGCCAGCAGCTTACAGGCGGGGGGGCGAGAGCAGTTCTTC